This T cell receptor beta chain was observed in a study of metastatic and nonmetastatic thyroid tumors. Study details: Across peripheral blood and tumor or nodule tissue samples taken from malignant and benign thyroid patients, the repertoires were compared with one another. Points from the study as a whole: In blood and tumor, TCR beta diversity was reportedly significantly higher in malignant thyroid tumors than in benign nodules.

Treatment of any kind had been given to no patient before thyroid surgery. This clone was observed a handful of times. What it binds is not known. In germline, CDR1 is MNHNS, CDR2 SASEGT. The CDR3 consists of 12 residues. The germline V and J ends were trimmed by 6 bases and 1 base, with 6 bases remaining between them. Original methodology: Clinicopathological groups of papillary thyroid cancer showed CDR3 differences that were used to build a distant-metastasis classifier. Via MiXCR, TCRdb re-called the PCR reads. The V and J calls were determined by TCRdb, not by the authors. The sample carries 65,000 or so clones, about 3.8% recorded once.

The clonotype comes from a female donor with papillary thyroid cancer or a benign thyroid nodule (not recorded which). Some clones in this sample may be carry-over from other donors' samples. The sequenced material came from blood. The V call is TRBV6-1, the J call TRBJ1-1; D remains ambiguous. The CDR3 protein is CASRPSNTEAFF. The DNA of the CDR3 is TGTGCCAGCAGGCCGTCGAACACTGAAGCTTTCTTT.